These 3 T cell receptor beta chains were sequenced from one sample in a study of blood T cell dynamics during melanoma immunotherapy. Produced via immunoSEQ multiplex PCR; TCRdb's table is partial and in-frame only. The repertoire holds about 12,000 clones, about four fifths seen once, with roughly 8.6% in the top ten. This sample's time point: pre-treatment baseline. The sequences come from blood, collected from a patient treated with checkpoint blockade. The receptor set was obtained from a human donor with melanoma.

The CDR3 is CASSYGLGTGRDEQYF. The CDR3 DNA sequence: TGTGCCAGCAGTTACGGGTTGGGGACAGGGAGAGACGAGCAGTACTTC. The chain combines TRBV6-6 with TRBJ2-7, with 9 bases aligning to TRBD1. CDR1 and CDR2 (germline): MNHNY, SVGAGI (reference sequence). The CDR3 runs to 16 residues. J lost 5 bases, V lost 2 bases, and 10 bases had no gene match.

V is TRBV2 and J is TRBJ1-3, with D possibly being TRBD1 (5 bases). CDR1 and CDR2 from the germline V gene are SNHLY and FYNNEI. Trimming removed 6 bases at V and 0 bases at J, with 15 bases between. The CDR3 runs to 16 residues. This CDR3 is CASSGDSKVSGNTIYF. The CDR3 nucleotides are TGTGCCAGCAGCGGAGACAGTAAGGTCTCTGGAAACACCATATATTTT. The entire variable domain, with the rest obtained from reference TRBV2 and TRBJ1-3, is as follows: EPEVTQTPSHQVTQMGQEVILRCVPISNHLYFYWYRQILGQKVEFLVSFYNNEISEKSEIFDDQFSVERPDGSNFTLKIRSTKLEDSAMYFCASSGDSKVSGNTIYFGEGSWLTVV.

This chain connects TRBV4-1 to TRBJ2-3; TRBD2 is a possible D gene (7 bases). The CDR3 length is 17 residues. Looked up from germline, CDR1 is MGHRA and CDR2 is YSYEKL. V lost 0 bases, J lost 1 base, and 14 bases lay in between. The CDR3 here is CASSQDPAGAGTDTQYF. The DNA for the CDR3 is TGCGCCAGCAGCCAAGACCCCGCGGGGGCCGGCACAGATACGCAGTATTTT.